The rows below give T cell receptor beta chains drawn from one sample of a study of T cells in Graves' hyperthyroidism and ophthalmopathy. MiXCR, run by TCRdb on the multiplex PCR reads, gives a single entry per CDR3 protein. The table lists some 400,000 distinct CDR3 sequences, approximately 20% of them singletons. The sequenced sample consisted of blood. Every receptor here comes from a woman between 18 and 29 years old with Graves' hyperthyroidism. The CDR3 runs from the conserved cysteine through the conserved F or W. A D gene is named only where the DNA matches it firmly. Clone size is given for some rows only: seen once, a few or many times, or a class if the clone is expanded.

V gene: TRBV28
J gene: TRBJ1-1
clone size: many
D gene: NA
CDR3 DNA: TGTGCCAGCAGTTTATATCCCGGGTACACTGAAGCTTTCTTT
CDR3 protein: CASSLYPGYTEAFF

V gene: TRBV4-1
J gene: TRBJ1-1
clone size: NA
D gene: NA
CDR3 DNA: TGCGCCAGCAGCCAAGGTCTACAGGAAAACACTGAAGCTTTCTTT
CDR3 protein: CASSQGLQENTEAFF

V gene: TRBV12-3/TRBV12-4
J gene: TRBJ1-1
clone size: NA
D gene: NA
CDR3 DNA: TGTGCCAGCAAGGGCGAGGGGATGAACACTGAAGCTTTCTTT
CDR3 protein: CASKGEGMNTEAFF

V gene: TRBV30
J gene: TRBJ1-5
clone size: many
D gene: TRBD1
CDR3 DNA: TGTGCCTGGACTGGACAGGGGGGTCAGCCCCAGCATTTT
CDR3 protein: CAWTGQGGQPQHF

V gene: TRBV10-3
J gene: TRBJ1-2
clone size: many
D gene: TRBD1
CDR3 DNA: TGTGCCATCACCCTAGACAGGGACTATGGCTACACCTTC
CDR3 protein: CAITLDRDYGYTF

V gene: TRBV20-1
J gene: TRBJ1-1
clone size: NA
D gene: NA
CDR3 DNA: TGCAGTGCTCACGGGGGCGCGAGGACTGAAGCTTTCTTT
CDR3 protein: CSAHGGARTEAFF

V gene: TRBV6-1
J gene: TRBJ2-7
clone size: many
D gene: TRBD1
CDR3 DNA: TGTGCCAGTTACCCCGGGACAGGGCTTGTCTACGAGCAGTACTTC
CDR3 protein: CASYPGTGLVYEQYF

V gene: TRBV12-3/TRBV12-4
J gene: TRBJ2-5
clone size: NA
D gene: NA
CDR3 DNA: TGTGCCAGCAGCTTTACAGAGAGAGAGACCCAGTACTTC
CDR3 protein: CASSFTERETQYF

V gene: TRBV6-1
J gene: TRBJ1-2
clone size: many
D gene: TRBD1
CDR3 DNA: TGTGCCAGCAGTGACAGGGGGCTTTTTGGCTACACCTTC
CDR3 protein: CASSDRGLFGYTF

V gene: TRBV9
J gene: TRBJ2-2
clone size: few
D gene: TRBD1
CDR3 DNA: TGTGCCAGCAGCGTAGGGGGGACAGCGAACACCGGGGAGCTGTTTTTT
CDR3 protein: CASSVGGTANTGELFF

V gene: TRBV7-2
J gene: TRBJ1-2
clone size: many
D gene: NA
CDR3 DNA: TGTGCCAGCAGCTTAGAACAGGCGGACTATGGCTACACCTTC
CDR3 protein: CASSLEQADYGYTF

V gene: TRBV3-1
J gene: TRBJ1-6
clone size: NA
D gene: NA
CDR3 DNA: TGTGCCAGCAGCCAAGCCAGGGGTTATAATTCACCCCTCCACTTT
CDR3 protein: CASSQARGYNSPLHF

V gene: TRBV28
J gene: TRBJ2-5
clone size: few
D gene: TRBD2
CDR3 DNA: TGTGCCAGCAGTGGACTAGCGGGAGTGCAAGAGACCCAGTACTTC
CDR3 protein: CASSGLAGVQETQYF

V gene: TRBV12-3/TRBV12-4
J gene: TRBJ2-2
clone size: many
D gene: TRBD2
CDR3 DNA: TGTGCCAGCAGGCCCTGGCGGGGGAGAACCGGGGAGCTGTTTTTT
CDR3 protein: CASRPWRGRTGELFF

V gene: TRBV6-5
J gene: TRBJ1-2
clone size: many
D gene: TRBD1
CDR3 DNA: TGTGCCAGCAGTTACTCCGGGACAGGGGGGTATGGCTACACCTTC
CDR3 protein: CASSYSGTGGYGYTF

V gene: TRBV6-1
J gene: TRBJ1-2
clone size: many
D gene: NA
CDR3 DNA: TGTGCCACTTTCGACTGGGCGGCCTATGGCTACACCTTC
CDR3 protein: CATFDWAAYGYTF

V gene: TRBV18
J gene: TRBJ2-4
clone size: many
D gene: NA
CDR3 DNA: TGTGCCAGCTCACCAGGGCCGGGGGACATTCAGTACTTC
CDR3 protein: CASSPGPGDIQYF

V gene: TRBV10-2
J gene: TRBJ1-2
clone size: many
D gene: TRBD1
CDR3 DNA: TGCGCCAGCAGTGAGCCACTTACAGGGGACAGCTATGGCTACACCTTC
CDR3 protein: CASSEPLTGDSYGYTF

V gene: TRBV6-2/TRBV6-3
J gene: TRBJ2-3
clone size: few
D gene: NA
CDR3 DNA: TGTGCCAGCAGTTACCCGGGGGGCGGCAGGGGCGCAGATACGCAGTATTTT
CDR3 protein: CASSYPGGGRGADTQYF

V gene: TRBV3-1
J gene: TRBJ2-5
clone size: many
D gene: NA
CDR3 DNA: TGTGCCAGCGGCACAGTTGAGGGCCCCGAGACCCAGTACTTC
CDR3 protein: CASGTVEGPETQYF

V gene: TRBV7-6
J gene: TRBJ2-7
clone size: many
D gene: NA
CDR3 DNA: TGTGCCAGCAGCTTAGTTCCCCGGGACATCCACGAGCAGTACTTC
CDR3 protein: CASSLVPRDIHEQYF

V gene: TRBV15
J gene: TRBJ2-5
clone size: many
D gene: NA
CDR3 DNA: TGTGCCACCGCGCGTATAGGAGCAAACTCGCAAGAGACCCAGTACTTC
CDR3 protein: CATARIGANSQETQYF